This entry lists 26 T cell receptor beta chains sequenced from one sample in a study of cytomegalovirus exposure and HLA in healthy donors. Primers: 60 Vbeta forward and 13 Jbeta reverse. Here immunoSEQ multiplex PCR was the method, and the copy in TCRdb shows in-frame clones only, minus some. The table has about 140,000 clones, less than 85% seen once. Sequenced input: PBMCs. These TCRs come from a man aged 35-49 years in good health and CMV-seropositive.

This clone was seen only once. The genes are TRBV5-1 and TRBJ2-2, with unresolved D. CDR1 and CDR2 (germline): SGHRS, YFSETQ. The ends were cut back, 4 bases at V and 0 bases at J, with 13 bases in the middle. The CDR3 totals 16 residues. This chain's CDR3 is CASSPTTLANTGELFF. The CDR3 DNA reads TGCGCCAGCAGCCCAACGACACTCGCGAACACCGGGGAGCTGTTTTTT.

The genes are TRBV27 and TRBJ2-6; tentatively, D is TRBD1 (6 bases). The germline CDR1 and CDR2 sequences are MNHEY and SMNVEV (reference sequence). This CDR3 comprises 16 residues. The V end lost 5 bases, the J end lost 2 bases, and 13 bases lay between the germline ends. For the CDR3, the DNA is TGTGCCAGCAGTCCTTCACCAGGGGCTGGGGCCAACGTCCTGACTTTC. It specifies CASSPSPGAGANVLTF.

The V gene is TRBV6-6, the J gene TRBJ2-1, with 10 positions matching TRBD2. CDR3 length equals 15 residues. Per germline, CDR1 MNHNY and CDR2 SVGAGI (reference sequence). Trimming cost V 0 bases and J 8 bases; bases outside gene matches: 4. CDR3 coding DNA: TGTGCCAGCAGTTACTCACCTAGCGGGAGCTATGAGCAGTTCTTC. It codes for CASSYSPSGSYEQFF.

A few counts support this clone. J is TRBJ1-1 and V is TRBV21-1; the table's D call, TRBD1, has no DNA check behind it. TRBV21-1 is classified as a pseudogene. This CDR3 comprises 19 residues. CDR3 loop: CASSSPGQAKGLINTEAFF. Here the CDR3 DNA reads TGTGCCAGCAGCAGTCCAGGGCAGGCCAAGGGCCTAATAAACACTGAAGCTTTCTTT.

This clone showed up just a few times. The chain joins TRBV29-1 to TRBJ2-7; 9 nucleotides line up with TRBD2. There are 14 residues in the CDR3. J was trimmed by 5 bases and V by 5 bases; bases with no gene match: 10. The germline V gene encodes CDR1 SQVTM and CDR2 ANQGSEA. CDR3 DNA: TGCAGCGTTTATCTGGCGGGAGGGCCCGACGAGCAGTACTTC. It translates to CSVYLAGGPDEQYF.

This chain uses TRBV2 with TRBJ1-6, with TRBD1 matching 7 bases. Germline V lookup: CDR1 SNHLY, CDR2 FYNNEI. Trimming at V came to 7 bases and at J to 9 bases, leaving 6 bases not matched to a gene. The CDR3 loop spans 13 amino acids. CDR3: CASTNRGGSPLHF. The DNA of the CDR3 is TGTGCCAGCACGAACAGGGGAGGTTCACCCCTCCACTTT.

V usage is TRBV27 and J usage is TRBJ2-7, with D tentatively TRBD1 (6 bases). V shed 6 bases and J shed 1 base, with 16 bases lying between them. CDR3 length: 15 residues. The germline gives CDR1 MNHEY, CDR2 SMNVEV (reference sequence). CDR3 bases: TGTGCCAGCAGCCCGAGGGGACACCCGTCCTACGAGCAGTACTTC. Translation: CASSPRGHPSYEQYF.

The CDR3 nucleotides read TGTGCCAGCAGCGCGACTAGCGGGACCTACAATGAGCAGTTCTTC. Translated: CASSATSGTYNEQFF. The rearrangement joins TRBV9 to TRBJ2-1; 11 nucleotides line up with TRBD2. The V and J ends lost 3 bases and 2 bases, in that order; junction bases with no gene match: 1. CDR1 SGDLS and CDR2 YYNGEE come from the germline V gene. The CDR3 consists of 15 residues.

The genes are TRBV4-3 and TRBJ2-7; D is perhaps TRBD1 (5 bases). Germline-derived CDR1 and CDR2 are LGHNA and YSLEER. There are 16 residues in the CDR3. V dropped 0 bases and J dropped 0 bases, with 12 bases sitting between them. The CDR3 DNA follows: TGCGCCAGCAGCCAAGATCTATCACAGGTCTCCTACGAGCAGTACTTC. Translated, it gives CASSQDLSQVSYEQYF.

This clone was recorded a few times. The chain is built from TRBV29-1 and TRBJ1-2, with 10 bases lining up with TRBD1. The CDR3 extends over 11 amino acids. Germline V gene data show CDR1 as SQVTM and CDR2 as ANQGSEA. The V gene end was trimmed by 7 bases and the J gene end by 8 bases; junction bases not matched to a gene: 4. The CDR3 loop is CSGQGAGGYTF. The CDR3 nucleotides are TGCAGCGGACAGGGGGCTGGCGGCTACACCTTC.

The chain joins TRBV11-3 to TRBJ2-5, with a weak D call TRBD2 (6 bases). Germline CDR1 and CDR2: SGHNT and YENEEA. This CDR3 has 12 residues. V was trimmed by 5 bases and J by 5 bases, leaving 9 bases between them. The CDR3 DNA reads TGTGCCAGCAGCCCCCGGGGGGAGACCCAGTACTTC. Its translation: CASSPRGETQYF. Full variable domain (missing parts from reference TRBV11-3 and TRBJ2-5): EAGVVQSPRYKIIEKKQPVAFWCNPISGHNTLYWYLQNLGQGPELLIRYENEEAVDDSQLPKDRFSAERLKGVDSTLKIQPAELGDSAVYLCASSPRGETQYFGPGTRLLVL.

The chain has TRBV7-9 and TRBJ1-6; 8 bases are shared with TRBD1. The CDR3 spans 18 residues. J was trimmed by 0 bases and V by 4 bases; bases with no gene match: 8. Looked up from germline, CDR1 is SEHNR and CDR2 is FQNEAQ (reference sequence). The CDR3 DNA follows: TGTGCCAGCAGCTCACAGGGGGGTCTCAGCTCCTATAATTCACCCCTCCACTTT. This gives the protein CASSSQGGLSSYNSPLHF.

This sequence joins TRBV5-1 and TRBJ2-1, with 10 bases fitting TRBD1. J lost 3 bases, V lost 0 bases, and 3 bases had no gene match. The CDR3 runs 16 residues. CDR1 is SGHRS, CDR2 YFSETQ, per germline. The CDR3 protein is CASSLARDRGYNEQFF. The CDR3 DNA reads TGCGCCAGCAGCTTGGCCCGGGACAGGGGCTACAATGAGCAGTTCTTC.

The rearrangement links TRBV2 to TRBJ2-2, with no clear D. The CDR3 consists of 13 residues. In germline, CDR1 is SNHLY, CDR2 FYNNEI. V shed 7 bases and J shed 2 bases, with 8 bases lying between them. This CDR3 reads CASTPFNTGELFF. CDR3 bases: TGTGCCAGCACCCCTTTTAACACCGGGGAGCTGTTTTTT.

The gene calls are TRBV4-2 and TRBJ1-2, with 9 bases identical to TRBD1. This CDR3 is 20 amino acids long. The trim removed 8 bases at V and 2 bases at J, leaving 24 bases unmatched. From germline, CDR1 is LGHNA and CDR2 YNFKEQ. CDR3 amino acids: CASSPTNPGTGSSWNYGYTF. The CDR3 region has the DNA TGTGCCAGCTCCCCAACAAATCCCGGGACAGGGAGTAGCTGGAACTATGGCTACACCTTC.

The chain joins TRBV5-1 to TRBJ1-6; D is possibly TRBD1 (5 bases). The V gene's germline CDR1 is SGHRS and CDR2 YFSETQ. Between the trimmed V and J ends, which lost 4 bases and 7 bases, there was a span of 18 bases. The CDR3 extends over 16 amino acids. CDR3 protein: CASSTGTRVKNSPLHF. In nucleotides, the CDR3 is TGCGCCAGCAGCACCGGGACTCGGGTTAAAAATTCACCCCTCCACTTT.

This rearrangement joins TRBV27 to TRBJ2-2; D gene ambiguous. Germline CDR1 and CDR2: MNHEY and SMNVEV (reference sequence). The ends were cut back, 3 bases at V and 4 bases at J, with 6 bases in the middle. This CDR3 is built from 13 residues. The CDR3, as DNA: TGTGCCAGCAGTTTTTCTTCCACCGGGGAGCTGTTTTTT. It is translated as CASSFSSTGELFF.

The chain links TRBV7-2 to TRBJ1-5; possible D gene TRBD1, 5 bases. The CDR3 length is 15 residues. Per the germline V gene, CDR1 is SGHTA and CDR2 is FQGNSA. Trimming took off 5 bases at V and 0 bases at J, with 11 bases between the two ends. CDR3 region: CASSPGGFSNQPQHF. DNA for the CDR3: TGTGCCAGCAGCCCCGGGGGATTTAGCAATCAGCCCCAGCATTTT.

The genes are TRBV29-1 and TRBJ1-1; possible D gene TRBD1, 5 bases. Trimming removed 4 bases at V and 10 bases at J, with 16 bases between. Germline CDR1 is SQVTM and CDR2 is ANQGSEA. The CDR3 runs to 12 residues. CDR3 nucleotide sequence: TGCAGCGTTGGCTTGGGGGGTGGGGCAGCTTTCTTT. Protein sequence: CSVGLGGGAAFF.

This sequence joins TRBV4-1 and TRBJ2-5; D may be TRBD2 (6 bases). The end of the DNA aligns better with TRBJ2-7, so the J call may be wrong. The germline CDR1 and CDR2 sequences are MGHRA and YSYEKL. CDR3 length equals 13 residues. CDR3 DNA: TGCGCCAGCAGCCAAGCTGCGGGATTCGAGCAGTACTTC. Translating gives CASSQAAGFEQYF.

This chain uses TRBV2 with TRBJ2-1, with D hard to call. The CDR3 has 12 residues. V lost 4 bases and J 6 bases, leaving 7 bases between the germline ends. CDR1 and CDR2 from the germline V gene are SNHLY and FYNNEI. The CDR3, as DNA: TGTGCCAGCAGTGCCAGGATCAATGAGCAGTTCTTC. Amino acids: CASSARINEQFF.

V usage is TRBV29-1 and J usage is TRBJ1-1; maybe TRBD1 (5 bases). In germline, CDR1 is SQVTM, CDR2 ANQGSEA. Trimming cost V 5 bases and J 5 bases, with 12 bases left between them. This CDR3 spans 12 amino acids. The CDR3 loop reads CSVFSGGTEAFF. CDR3 nucleotides: TGCAGCGTTTTTTCGGGGGGGACTGAAGCTTTCTTT. The variable domain in full, with the rest retrieved from reference TRBV29-1 and TRBJ1-1, is SAVISQKPSRDICQRGTSLTIQCQVDSQVTMMFWYRQQPGQSLTLIATANQGSEATYESGFVIDKFPISRPNLTFSTLTVSNMSPEDSSIYLCSVFSGGTEAFFGQGTRLTVV.

This chain links TRBV4-3 with TRBJ2-3; a possible D gene is TRBD1 (6 bases). CDR1 and CDR2 from the germline V gene are LGHNA and YSLEER. V gave up 4 bases and J gave up 4 bases, with 18 bases separating them. CDR3 size: 16 residues. The CDR3 bases are TGCGCCAGCAGCCCTAGGGGGTCAGCGGTTGCAGATACGCAGTATTTT. Protein sequence: CASSPRGSAVADTQYF.

The J gene is TRBJ2-7, the V gene TRBV29-1; perhaps TRBD1 as D (6 bases). This CDR3 is built from 11 residues. V lost 6 bases and J 7 bases, leaving 13 bases between the germline ends. The germline CDR1 and CDR2 sequences are SQVTM and ANQGSEA. In DNA form, the CDR3 reads TGCAGCGTCGCCAGGGGTGAAGAGCAGTACTTC. It is translated as CSVARGEEQYF.

This clone was found a few times. This chain joins TRBV7-2 and TRBJ1-2, with TRBD1 matching over 8 bases. Germline trimming cut 6 bases from V and 3 bases from J; bases unmatched to any gene: 6. This CDR3 spans 14 amino acids. CDR1 and CDR2 (germline): SGHTA, FQGNSA. In DNA, the CDR3 is TGTGCCAGCAGGCCGACAGGGGCGGACTATGGCTACACCTTC. Protein product: CASRPTGADYGYTF.

The CDR3 loop is CASSLEQGMGFEAFF. The CDR3 region has the DNA TGTGCCAGCAGCCTCGAACAGGGTATGGGGTTTGAAGCTTTCTTT. The rearrangement joins TRBV7-6 to TRBJ1-1, with D maybe TRBD1 (6 bases). V lost 5 bases and J 7 bases, leaving 20 bases between the germline ends. Germline CDR1 reads SGHVS; CDR2 reads FNYEAQ. This CDR3 spans 15 amino acids.